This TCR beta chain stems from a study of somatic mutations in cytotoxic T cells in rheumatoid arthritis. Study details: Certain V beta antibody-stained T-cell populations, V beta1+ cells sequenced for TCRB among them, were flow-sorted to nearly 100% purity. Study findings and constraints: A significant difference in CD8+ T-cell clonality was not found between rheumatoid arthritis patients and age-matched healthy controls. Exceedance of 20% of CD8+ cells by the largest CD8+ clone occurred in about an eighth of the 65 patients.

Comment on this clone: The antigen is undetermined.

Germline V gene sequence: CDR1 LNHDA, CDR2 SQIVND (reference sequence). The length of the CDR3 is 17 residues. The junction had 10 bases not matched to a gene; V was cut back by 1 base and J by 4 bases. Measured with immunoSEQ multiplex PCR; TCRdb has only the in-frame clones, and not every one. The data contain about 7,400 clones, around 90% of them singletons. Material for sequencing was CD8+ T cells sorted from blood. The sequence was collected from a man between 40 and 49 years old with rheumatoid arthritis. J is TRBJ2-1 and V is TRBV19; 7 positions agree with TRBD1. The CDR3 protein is CASSIGGGTARYNEQFF. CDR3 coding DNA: TGTGCCAGTAGTATAGGCGGTGGGACAGCAAGATACAATGAGCAGTTCTTC.